This passage covers 31 T cell receptor beta chains from one sample sequenced in a study of blood T cells in healthy people across ages. Then a second PCR, running roughly 7 to 12 cycles, was carried out with a sample-barcoded 5' primer and a J-beta primer mix. Using its own MiXCR run on the 5' RACE reads, TCRdb lists one record per CDR3 protein. The sample yields some 890,000 distinct CDR3 sequences, about 28% seen once. This sample also belongs to another study, concerning T cells of mothers and their children.

The specimen was blood. All receptors derive from a middle-aged woman in good health.

In this sample, this clonotype turned up a few times. The rearrangement joins TRBV7-9 to TRBJ2-7, with 8 nucleotides matching TRBD2. Germline lookup yields CDR1 SEHNR and CDR2 FQNEAQ (reference sequence). The length of the CDR3 is 16 residues. J gave up 5 bases and V 5 bases, and 14 bases lay outside the gene matches. DNA of the CDR3: TGTGCCAGCAGCCCGAAAAGGGCGGGGGGTCGCCACGAGCAGTACTTC. It translates to CASSPKRAGGRHEQYF.

In this sample, this clonotype turned up many times. The chain recombines TRBV12-3 or TRBV12-4 with TRBJ1-4; the D is unclear. Trimming pared 3 bases from V and 6 bases from J, leaving 11 bases between. The CDR3 runs 14 residues. The CDR3 DNA sequence: TGTGCCAGCAGTTTTTCGGGGAGGGATGAAAAACTGTTTTTT. As protein: CASSFSGRDEKLFF.

This clonotype came up a few times. A junction boundary mismatches the germline segment, possibly from a read error. The chain recombines TRBV4-1 with TRBJ1-6; D is undetermined. Germline V lookup: CDR1 MGHRA, CDR2 YSYEKL. The CDR3 has 13 amino acids. The CDR3 DNA reads as TGCGCCAGCAGCCAAGATGAGCGTTCACCCCCCCACTTT. This encodes CASSQDERSPPHF.

J is TRBJ2-5 and V is TRBV7-2; 12 bases are shared with TRBD2. J gave up 2 bases and V 5 bases, and 9 bases lay outside the gene matches. This CDR3 comprises 17 residues. The germline CDR1 and CDR2 sequences are SGHTA and FQGNSA. The CDR3 DNA reads as TGTGCCAGCAGCAAAACTAGCGGGGGGCCGAATCAAGAGACCCAGTACTTC. Its protein product is CASSKTSGGPNQETQYF.

There are a few counts of this clonotype. The rearrangement uses TRBV7-2 and TRBJ2-3; D gene ambiguous. Trimming cost V 1 base and J 0 bases, with 14 bases left between them. The CDR3 is made up of 17 amino acids. CDR1 is SGHTA and CDR2 is FQGNSA in the germline V gene. Here the CDR3 DNA reads TGTGCCAGCAGCTTAGTCCTCCCGAGGACCAGCACAGATACGCAGTATTTT. This gives the protein CASSLVLPRTSTDTQYF.

This clonotype showed up just a few times. The chain is built from TRBV7-3 and TRBJ2-5, with TRBD2 matching 14 bases. This CDR3 contains 17 residues. The V gene's germline CDR1 is SGHTA and CDR2 FQGTGA. Trimming removed 2 bases from V and 5 bases from J; junction bases left unmatched: 7. Here the CDR3 DNA reads TGTGCCAGCAGCTTAGTTGGGACTAGCGGGGGTTTGGAGACCCAGTACTTC. Its protein product is CASSLVGTSGGLETQYF.

As for this clonotype: A read error may produce the germline difference seen at one junction end. V and J are TRBV7-2 and TRBJ2-7; a weak D match, TRBD1 (6 bases). The CDR3 spans 14 residues. The V gene's germline CDR1 is SGHTA and CDR2 FQGNSA. This chain's CDR3 is CASSLGSGAFEQYF. The DNA for the CDR3 is TGTGCCAGTAGCTTAGGGTCAGGGGCCTTCGAGCAGTACTTC.

The chain joins TRBV4-1 to TRBJ1-4; 9 nucleotides line up with TRBD1. Looked up from germline, CDR1 is MGHRA and CDR2 is YSYEKL. The trim removed 8 bases at V and 5 bases at J, leaving 9 bases unmatched. The CDR3 consists of 15 residues. The CDR3 loop is CASHERGTGNEKLFF. Here the CDR3 DNA reads TGCGCCAGCCATGAACGTGGGACAGGGAATGAAAAACTGTTTTTT.

The sample holds one count of this clonotype. V gene TRBV12-3 or TRBV12-4 combines with J gene TRBJ2-5; 12 bases agree with TRBD1. Trimming at V came to 8 bases and at J to 6 bases, leaving 7 bases not matched to a gene. The CDR3 length is 14 residues. The CDR3 nucleotides read TGTGCCAGCGGGGGGACAGGGGGCAGGAAGACCCAGTACTTC. Protein product: CASGGTGGRKTQYF.

V is TRBV6-1 and J is TRBJ2-3, with 11 bases fitting TRBD2. The CDR3 sequence is 15 residues long. V dropped 5 bases and J dropped 6; count of bases not matched to a gene: 7. Germline V lookup: CDR1 MNHNS, CDR2 SASEGT. CDR3 coding DNA: TGTGCCAGCAGTCAGGGACTAGCGGCCTCTGATACGCAGTATTTT. Amino acids: CASSQGLAASDTQYF.

In its sample, this clonotype was seen a few times. The V and J genes are TRBV4-2 and TRBJ2-5; 8 bases are a match to TRBD2. The germline CDR1 and CDR2 sequences are LGHNA and YNFKEQ. The CDR3 extends over 16 amino acids. The trim removed 0 bases at V and 5 bases at J, leaving 8 bases unmatched. The CDR3 DNA reads TGTGCCAGCAGCCAAGACCGAACGGGGGGGCCGGAGACCCAGTACTTC. Translated: CASSQDRTGGPETQYF.

This clonotype was seen a handful of times. The chain couples TRBV7-4 to TRBJ2-7, with no clear D. Trimming removed 6 bases from V and 7 bases from J, with 10 bases in between. Germline assignment: CDR1 SGHVT and CDR2 SQSDAQ. The CDR3 consists of 11 residues. The CDR3 DNA sequence: TGTGCCAGCAGATCTCTTAGGGAGCAGTACTTC. Translating gives CASRSLREQYF.

The V gene is TRBV29-1, the J gene TRBJ2-2, with no clear D. The CDR3 contains 14 residues. V was cut by 4 bases and J by 2 bases, with 11 bases left in between. Germline CDR1 SQVTM, CDR2 ANQGSEA. Here the CDR3 reads CSVGSQRNTGELFF. In DNA form, the CDR3 reads TGCAGCGTTGGATCGCAGAGAAACACCGGGGAGCTGTTTTTT.

This clonotype was picked up a small number of times. The chain links TRBV5-5 to TRBJ1-6; 7 nucleotides line up with TRBD1. The CDR3 contains 15 residues. V lost 5 bases to trimming and J lost 6 bases; unmatched junction nucleotides: 8. Germline V gives CDR1 SGHKS, CDR2 YYEKEE (reference sequence). This CDR3 reads CASSVGNRGNSPLHF. The CDR3 DNA reads TGTGCCAGCAGTGTGGGGAACAGGGGTAATTCACCCCTCCACTTT. The full variable domain, in which reference TRBV5-5 and TRBJ1-6 provide the parts outside the CDR3, is DAGVTQSPTHLIKTRGQQVTLRCSPISGHKSVSWYQQVLGQGPQFIFQYYEKEERGRGNFPDRFSARQFPNYSSELNVNALLLGDSALYLCASSVGNRGNSPLHFGNGTRLTVT.

The DNA for the CDR3 is TGTGCCAGCAGTTTAGCGCGCGGCTCCCAAGAGACCCAGTACTTC. Its protein is CASSLARGSQETQYF. This chain uses TRBV12-3 or TRBV12-4 with TRBJ2-5, with D unclear. V dropped 0 bases and J dropped 1 base, with 9 bases sitting between them. The CDR3 has 15 residues.

This chain uses TRBV5-1 with TRBJ2-1; 9 nucleotides match TRBD1. The CDR3 totals 17 residues. V was clipped by 3 bases and J by 4 bases; unmatched bases: 11. Germline V gene lookup returns CDR1 SGHRS and CDR2 YFSETQ. The CDR3 coding sequence is TGCGCCAGCAGCTCGATAATACAGGGGGCGGGGTACAATGAGCAGTTCTTC. It yields the protein CASSSIIQGAGYNEQFF.

This clonotype came up a few times. The rearrangement uses TRBV4-3 and TRBJ1-2; no definite D call. The length of the CDR3 is 15 residues. The V gene's germline CDR1 is LGHNA and CDR2 YSLEER. Trimming took 0 bases from V and 8 from J, leaving 16 bases between them. The CDR3 loop reads CASSQDRRAEGGYTF. The CDR3 DNA follows: TGCGCCAGCAGCCAAGATCGGCGGGCCGAAGGCGGCTACACCTTC.

The V and J genes are TRBV11-2 and TRBJ2-3; 7 bases are a match to TRBD1. The CDR3 is made up of 15 amino acids. V gave up 1 base and J gave up 2 bases; unmatched junction bases: 3. Germline V gives CDR1 SGHAT, CDR2 FQNNGV. DNA of the CDR3: TGTGCCAGCAGCTTAGGGGACAGTTACACAGATACGCAGTATTTT. Translation gives CASSLGDSYTDTQYF.

Worth noting for this clonotype: Being one base from a much bigger clone, this may be a read error. The J gene is TRBJ2-5, the V gene TRBV20-1; D remains ambiguous. The CDR3 is 13 residues long. CDR1 is DFQATT and CDR2 is SNEGSKA in the germline V gene (reference sequence). Between the trimmed V and J ends, which lost 6 bases and 11 bases, there was a span of 22 bases. CDR3: CSAQRSAYNEQYF. The DNA of the CDR3 is TGCAGTGCACAGAGGTCAGCTTACAATGAGCAGTACTTC.

The sample holds a few counts of this clonotype. The chain combines TRBV7-3 with TRBJ1-2, with 8 bases lining up with TRBD1. Looked up from germline, CDR1 is SGHTA and CDR2 is FQGTGA. The CDR3 extends over 13 amino acids. Trimming removed 4 bases from V and 10 bases from J; junction bases left unmatched: 8. CDR3 protein: CASSSPGTGVYTF. The CDR3 coding sequence is TGTGCCAGCAGCTCTCCCGGGACAGGAGTCTACACCTTC.

CDR3 in amino acids: CSVRTGYEQYF. The CDR3 region has the DNA TGCAGCGTCCGGACAGGCTACGAGCAGTACTTC. This sequence joins TRBV29-1 and TRBJ2-7; 7 nucleotides agree with TRBD1. With V trimmed by 6 bases and J by 3 bases, 2 bases remained unmatched. The V gene's germline CDR1 is SQVTM and CDR2 ANQGSEA. The CDR3 has 11 amino acids.

The chain has TRBV5-1 and TRBJ2-7, with D perhaps TRBD1 (6 bases). The length of the CDR3 is 15 residues. The germline V gene encodes CDR1 SGHRS and CDR2 YFSETQ. V shed 4 bases and J shed 7 bases, with 21 bases lying between them. CDR3 protein: CASSVRQVPSSEQYF. CDR3 in DNA: TGCGCCAGCAGCGTGAGACAGGTCCCTTCCTCGGAGCAGTACTTC. Using reference TRBV5-1 and TRBJ2-7 for the parts outside the CDR3, the full variable domain is KAGVTQTPRYLIKTRGQQVTLSCSPISGHRSVSWYQQTPGQGLQFLFEYFSETQRNKGNFPGRFSGRQFSNSRSEMNVSTLELGDSALYLCASSVRQVPSSEQYFGPGTRLTVT.

There are a few counts of this clonotype. The gene calls are TRBV6-4 and TRBJ2-1; 8 nucleotides line up with TRBD2. The CDR3 sequence is 14 residues long. V trimming: 7 bases; J trimming: 6 bases; junction bases outside the gene matches: 8. Germline assignment: CDR1 MRHNA and CDR2 SNTAGT. The DNA of the CDR3 is TGTGCCAGCAATGAAAGCGGGGGAGCCAATGAGCAGTTCTTC. It encodes CASNESGGANEQFF.

Ten or more counts support this clonotype. V gene TRBV27 combines with J gene TRBJ2-7; D may be TRBD1 (6 bases). Germline CDR1 MNHEY, CDR2 SMNVEV (reference sequence). V gave up 6 bases and J gave up 2 bases, with 11 bases separating them. This CDR3 is 13 amino acids long. CDR3 region: CASRISGAYEQYF. CDR3 nucleotides: TGTGCCAGCAGAATATCAGGGGCCTACGAGCAGTACTTC.

This chain connects TRBV20-1 to TRBJ1-4; TRBD1 is a possible D gene (6 bases). Trimming shortened V by 5 bases and J by 6 bases, and 13 bases separated the two germline ends. This CDR3 region has 13 residues. Germline CDR1 DFQATT, CDR2 SNEGSKA (reference sequence). CDR3 in amino acids: CSAGTRSDEKLFF. CDR3 coding DNA: TGCAGTGCTGGGACAAGGAGCGATGAAAAACTGTTTTTT.

This clonotype was found many times. V usage is TRBV30 and J usage is TRBJ2-7, with D tentatively TRBD2 (6 bases). V was clipped by 0 bases and J by 1 base, with 10 bases between them. Germline CDR1 and CDR2: GTSNPN and SVGIG (reference sequence). CDR3 length equals 14 residues. The CDR3 region has the DNA TGTGCCTGGAGTGTTTGGCTAGCGTCCTACGAGCAGTACTTC. Its protein product is CAWSVWLASYEQYF.

The V and J genes are TRBV28 and TRBJ2-4; D is undetermined. The J call may be mistaken, given a closer DNA end match to TRBJ2-5. Germline V gene data show CDR1 as MDHEN and CDR2 as SYDVKM. This CDR3 has 12 residues. For the CDR3, the DNA is TGTGCCAGCAGTTTAAATGAAAAGACCCAGTACTTC. It yields the protein CASSLNEKTQYF.

The chain combines TRBV5-4 with TRBJ1-2; D is undetermined. V was shortened by 3 bases and J by 0 bases, with 9 bases between the two germline ends. Germline CDR1 and CDR2: SGHNT and YYREEE (reference sequence). The CDR3 totals 14 residues. The CDR3 here is CASSWAVANYGYTF. The CDR3 coding sequence is TGTGCCAGCAGCTGGGCCGTTGCTAACTATGGCTACACCTTC.

This clonotype was counted once. This sequence may be a read error, since a much larger clone differs from it by one base. The genes are TRBV20-1 and TRBJ2-7; D uncertain. The CDR3 contains 14 residues. Germline V gives CDR1 DFQATT, CDR2 SNEGSKA (reference sequence). DNA of the CDR3: TGCAGTGGGTCTCGTCCTACGGCCTCCTACGAGCAGTGCTTC. This encodes CSGSRPTASYEQCF.

The sample holds a few counts of this clonotype. This may come from a read error, since a much larger clone is one base off. The chain uses TRBV7-3 and TRBJ2-5; 8 positions match TRBD1. Germline lookup yields CDR1 SGHTA and CDR2 FQGTGA. V lost 4 bases to trimming and J lost 13 bases; unmatched junction nucleotides: 23. This CDR3 comprises 17 residues. The CDR3 loop is CASSCYRGTNYSYERYF. CDR3 nucleotides: TGTGCCAGCAGCTGCTACAGGGGGACAAACTACTCCTACGAGCGGTACTTC.

In regard to this clonotype: Possible read error: a much larger clone is one base away. The chain combines TRBV28 with TRBJ1-2, with 7 bases fitting TRBD1. CDR3 length equals 16 residues. Germline V gives CDR1 MDHEN, CDR2 SYDVKM. Here the CDR3 reads CATSSQAQGRHYGYTF. The CDR3 bases are TGTGCTACCAGCAGTCAAGCACAGGGGCGGCACTATGGCTACACCTTC.